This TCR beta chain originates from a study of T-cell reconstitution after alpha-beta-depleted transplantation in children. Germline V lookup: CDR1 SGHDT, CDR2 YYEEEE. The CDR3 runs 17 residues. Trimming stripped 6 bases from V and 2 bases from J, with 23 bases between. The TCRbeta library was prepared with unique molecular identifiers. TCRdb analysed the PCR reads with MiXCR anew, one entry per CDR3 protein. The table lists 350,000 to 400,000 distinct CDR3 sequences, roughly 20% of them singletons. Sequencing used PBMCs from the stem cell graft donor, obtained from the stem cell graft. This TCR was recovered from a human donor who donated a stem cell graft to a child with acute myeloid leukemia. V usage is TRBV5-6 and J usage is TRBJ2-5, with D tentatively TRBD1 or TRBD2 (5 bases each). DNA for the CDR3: TGTGCCAGCACCCTCCGGGACCCAGATCATTCGCAAGAGACCCAGTACTTC. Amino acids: CASTLRDPDHSQETQYF. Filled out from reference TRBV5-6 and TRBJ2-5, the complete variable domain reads DAGVTQSPTHLIKTRGQQVTLRCSPKSGHDTVSWYQQALGQGPQFIFQYYEEEERQRGNFPDRFSGHQFPNYSSELNVNALLLGDSALYLCASTLRDPDHSQETQYFGPGTRLLVL.